This T cell receptor beta chain emerged from a study of blood T cells in healthy people across ages. A second PCR of roughly 6 to 12 cycles used a sample-barcoded 5' primer and a J-beta primer mix. Each TCR beta cDNA got a 12-nucleotide random molecular identifier. TCRdb ran MiXCR on the 5' RACE reads and lists one entry per CDR3 protein. The table shows 850,000 to 1,100,000 distinct CDR3 sequences, with 30% to 40% occurring only once. Study-wide findings and caveats: With naive T cell percentage, TCR beta diversity showed a strong correlation.

The V gene end was trimmed by 6 bases and the J gene end by 9 bases; junction bases not matched to a gene: 12. The germline CDR1 and CDR2 sequences are LGHDT and YNNKEL (reference sequence). This CDR3 contains 16 residues. Remarks on this clonotype: Its specificity is unknown.

About 10 milliliters of peripheral blood were drawn from each donor into EDTA-treated tubes. Researchers report isolating at least 6 million PBMCs per sample. Sequencing was carried out using blood. The TCR comes from a man aged 18 to 30 in good health. This rearrangement joins TRBV3-1 to TRBJ1-6; 9 nucleotides line up with TRBD1. The CDR3 region has the DNA TGTGCCAGCAGTCCCGGGACAGGGCTAGTGGGTTCACCCCTCCACTTT. Translated: CASSPGTGLVGSPLHF.